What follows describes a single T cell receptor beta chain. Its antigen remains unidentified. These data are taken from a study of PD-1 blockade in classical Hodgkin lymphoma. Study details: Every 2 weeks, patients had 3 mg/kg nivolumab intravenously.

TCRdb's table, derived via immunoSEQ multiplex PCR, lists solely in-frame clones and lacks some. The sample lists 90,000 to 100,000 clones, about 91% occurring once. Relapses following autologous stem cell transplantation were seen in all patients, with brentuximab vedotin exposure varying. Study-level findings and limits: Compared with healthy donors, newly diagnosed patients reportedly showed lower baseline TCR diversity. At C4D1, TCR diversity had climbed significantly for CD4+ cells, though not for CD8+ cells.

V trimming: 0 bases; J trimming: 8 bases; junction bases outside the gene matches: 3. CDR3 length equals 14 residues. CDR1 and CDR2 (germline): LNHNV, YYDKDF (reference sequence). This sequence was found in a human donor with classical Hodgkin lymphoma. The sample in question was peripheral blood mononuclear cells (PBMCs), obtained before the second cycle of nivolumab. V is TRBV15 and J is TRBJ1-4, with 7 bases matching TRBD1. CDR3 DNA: TGTGCCACCAGCAGAGATAGGGACAGCGAAAAACTGTTTTTT. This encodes CATSRDRDSEKLFF.